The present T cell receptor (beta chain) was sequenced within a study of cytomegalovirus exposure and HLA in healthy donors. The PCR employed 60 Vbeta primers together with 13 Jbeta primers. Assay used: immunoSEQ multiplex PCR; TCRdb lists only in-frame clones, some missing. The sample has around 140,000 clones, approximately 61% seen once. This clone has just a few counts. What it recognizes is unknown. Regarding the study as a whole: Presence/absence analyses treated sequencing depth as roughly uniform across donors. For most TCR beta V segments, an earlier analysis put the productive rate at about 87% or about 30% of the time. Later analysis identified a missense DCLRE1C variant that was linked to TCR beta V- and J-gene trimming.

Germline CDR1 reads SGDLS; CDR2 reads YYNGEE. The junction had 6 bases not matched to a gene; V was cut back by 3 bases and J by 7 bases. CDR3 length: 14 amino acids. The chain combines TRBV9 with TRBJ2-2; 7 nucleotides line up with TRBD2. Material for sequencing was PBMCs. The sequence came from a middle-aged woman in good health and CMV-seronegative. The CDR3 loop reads CASSGGGVNGELFF. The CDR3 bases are TGTGCCAGCAGCGGGGGGGGAGTTAACGGGGAGCTGTTTTTT.